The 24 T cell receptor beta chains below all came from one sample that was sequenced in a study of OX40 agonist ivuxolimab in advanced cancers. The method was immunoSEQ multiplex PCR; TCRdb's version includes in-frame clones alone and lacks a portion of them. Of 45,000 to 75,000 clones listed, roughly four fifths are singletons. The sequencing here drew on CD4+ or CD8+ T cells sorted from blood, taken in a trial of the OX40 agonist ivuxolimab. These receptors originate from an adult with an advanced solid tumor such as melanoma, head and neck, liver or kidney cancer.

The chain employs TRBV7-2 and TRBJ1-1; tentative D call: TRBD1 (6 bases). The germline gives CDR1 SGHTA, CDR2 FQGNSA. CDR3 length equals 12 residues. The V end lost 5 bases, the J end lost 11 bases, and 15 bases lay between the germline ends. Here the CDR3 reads CASSGSRGAAFF. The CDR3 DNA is TGTGCCAGCAGCGGGAGCAGGGGTGCGGCTTTCTTT.

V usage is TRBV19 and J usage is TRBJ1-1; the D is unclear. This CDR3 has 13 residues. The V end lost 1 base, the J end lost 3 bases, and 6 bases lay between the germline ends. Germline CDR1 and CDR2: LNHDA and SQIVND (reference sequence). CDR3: CASSIGRDTEAFF. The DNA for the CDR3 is TGTGCCAGTAGTATAGGTAGGGACACTGAAGCTTTCTTT.

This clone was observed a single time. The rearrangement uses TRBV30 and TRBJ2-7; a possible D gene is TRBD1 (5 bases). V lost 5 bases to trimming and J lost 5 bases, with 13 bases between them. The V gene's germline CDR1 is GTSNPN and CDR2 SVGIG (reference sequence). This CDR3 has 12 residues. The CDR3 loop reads CAWEIGVNEQYF. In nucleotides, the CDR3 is TGTGCCTGGGAAATAGGGGTGAACGAGCAGTACTTC.

The DNA for the CDR3 is TGTGCCAGCAGCCCCCGCGAGGGGACAGGAATGCAGTACTTC. It encodes CASSPREGTGMQYF. The chain uses TRBV7-3 and TRBJ2-7; 8 bases are shared with TRBD1. The CDR3 has 14 residues. Germline V lookup: CDR1 SGHTA, CDR2 FQGTGA. The V segment lost 5 bases and the J segment 9 bases; nucleotides outside the gene matches: 12. The variable domain in full, with the rest retrieved from reference TRBV7-3 and TRBJ2-7, is GAGVSQTPSNKVTEKGKYVELRCDPISGHTALYWYRQSLGQGPEFLIYFQGTGAADDSGLPNDRFFAVRPEGSVSTLKIQRTERGDSAVYLCASSPREGTGMQYFGPGTRLTVT.

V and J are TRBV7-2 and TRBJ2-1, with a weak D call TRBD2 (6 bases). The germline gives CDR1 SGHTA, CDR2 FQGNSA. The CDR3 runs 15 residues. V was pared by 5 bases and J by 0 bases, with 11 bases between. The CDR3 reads CASSNSGNSYNEQFF. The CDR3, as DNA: TGTGCCAGCAGCAATAGCGGCAACTCCTACAATGAGCAGTTCTTC.

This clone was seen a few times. For the CDR3, the DNA is TGTGCCAGTAACTCAAGGGACAGGTATTCAGAGACCCAGTACTTC. It codes for CASNSRDRYSETQYF. The V gene is TRBV11-3, the J gene TRBJ2-5; 8 bases fit TRBD1. There are 15 residues in the CDR3. J was trimmed by 4 bases and V by 9 bases; bases with no gene match: 13. Germline values: CDR1 SGHNT, CDR2 YENEEA.

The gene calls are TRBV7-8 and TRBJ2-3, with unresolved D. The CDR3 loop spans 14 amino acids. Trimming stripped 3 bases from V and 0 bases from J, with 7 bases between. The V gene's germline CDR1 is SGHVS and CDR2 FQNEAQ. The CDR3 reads CASSFERSTDTQYF. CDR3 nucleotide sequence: TGTGCCAGCAGCTTCGAGAGAAGCACAGATACGCAGTATTTT.

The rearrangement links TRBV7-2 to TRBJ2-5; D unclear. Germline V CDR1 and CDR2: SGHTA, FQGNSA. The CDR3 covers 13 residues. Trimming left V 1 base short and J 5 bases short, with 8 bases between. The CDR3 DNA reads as TGTGCCAGCAGCTTAGGACCTCGGGAGACCCAGTACTTC. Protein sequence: CASSLGPRETQYF.

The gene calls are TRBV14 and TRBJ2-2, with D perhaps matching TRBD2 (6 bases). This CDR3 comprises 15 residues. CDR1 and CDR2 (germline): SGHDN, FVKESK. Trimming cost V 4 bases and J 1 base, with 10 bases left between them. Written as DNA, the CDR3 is TGTGCCAGCAGCCGTAGCGGCCGGAACACCGGGGAGCTGTTTTTT. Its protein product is CASSRSGRNTGELFF.

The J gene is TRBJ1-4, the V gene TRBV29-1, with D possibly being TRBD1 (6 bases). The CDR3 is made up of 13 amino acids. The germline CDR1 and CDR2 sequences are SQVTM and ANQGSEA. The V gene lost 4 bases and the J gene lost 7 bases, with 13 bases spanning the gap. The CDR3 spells CSVGTALSEKLFF. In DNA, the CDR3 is TGCAGCGTTGGGACAGCATTAAGTGAAAAACTGTTTTTT.

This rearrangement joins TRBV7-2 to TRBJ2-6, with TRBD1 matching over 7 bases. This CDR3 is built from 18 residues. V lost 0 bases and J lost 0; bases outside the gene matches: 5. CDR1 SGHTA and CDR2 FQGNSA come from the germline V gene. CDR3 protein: CASSLAGQRSSGANVLTF. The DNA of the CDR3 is TGTGCCAGCAGCTTAGCGGGACAGAGAAGCTCTGGGGCCAACGTCCTGACTTTC.

The CDR3 spells CASSLRFGYEQYF. CDR3 bases: TGTGCCAGCAGCTTACGGTTCGGATACGAGCAGTACTTC. The genes are TRBV7-9 and TRBJ2-7; no definite D call. In germline, CDR1 is SEHNR, CDR2 FQNEAQ (reference sequence). This CDR3 region has 13 residues. V lost 2 bases, J lost 4 bases, and 9 bases lay in between. Drawing the rest from reference TRBV7-9 and TRBJ2-7, the complete variable domain is DTGVSQNPRHKITKRGQNVTFRCDPISEHNRLYWYRQTLGQGPEFLTYFQNEAQLEKSRLLSDRFSAERPKGSFSTLEIQRTEQGDSAMYLCASSLRFGYEQYFGPGTRLTVT.

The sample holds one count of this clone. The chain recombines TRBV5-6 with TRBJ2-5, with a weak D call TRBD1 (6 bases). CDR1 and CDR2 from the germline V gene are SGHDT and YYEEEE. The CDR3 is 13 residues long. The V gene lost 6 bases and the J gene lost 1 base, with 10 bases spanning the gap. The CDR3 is CASTMTGQETQYF. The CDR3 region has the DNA TGTGCCAGCACCATGACAGGCCAAGAGACCCAGTACTTC.

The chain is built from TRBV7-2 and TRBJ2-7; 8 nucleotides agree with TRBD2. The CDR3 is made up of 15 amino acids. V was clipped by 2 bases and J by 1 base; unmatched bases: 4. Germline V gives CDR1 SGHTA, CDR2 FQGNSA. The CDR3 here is CASSLNGGGSYEQYF. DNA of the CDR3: TGTGCCAGCAGCTTAAATGGCGGGGGGTCCTACGAGCAGTACTTC. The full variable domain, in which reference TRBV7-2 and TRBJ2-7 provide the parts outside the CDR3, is GAGVSQSPSNKVTEKGKDVELRCDPISGHTALYWYRQSLGQGLEFLIYFQGNSAPDKSGLPSDRFSAERTGGSVSTLTIQRTQQEDSAVYLCASSLNGGGSYEQYFGPGTRLTVT.

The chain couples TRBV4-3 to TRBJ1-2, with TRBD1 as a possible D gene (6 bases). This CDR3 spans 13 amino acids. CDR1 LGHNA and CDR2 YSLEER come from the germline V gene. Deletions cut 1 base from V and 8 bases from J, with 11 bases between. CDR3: CASSQGGGQGYTF. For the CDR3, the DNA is TGCGCCAGCAGCCAAGGAGGGGGGCAGGGCTACACCTTC.

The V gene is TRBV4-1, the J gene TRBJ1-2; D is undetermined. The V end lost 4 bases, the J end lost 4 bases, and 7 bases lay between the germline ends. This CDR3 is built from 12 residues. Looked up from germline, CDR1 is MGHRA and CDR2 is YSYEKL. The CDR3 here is CASSRDSYGYTF. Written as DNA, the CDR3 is TGCGCCAGCAGCCGTGACTCCTATGGCTACACCTTC.

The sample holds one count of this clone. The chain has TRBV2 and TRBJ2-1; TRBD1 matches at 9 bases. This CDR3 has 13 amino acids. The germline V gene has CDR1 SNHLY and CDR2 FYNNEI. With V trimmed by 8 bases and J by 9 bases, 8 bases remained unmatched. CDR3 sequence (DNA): TGTGCCAGCCAGGGACAGGGCGTAGGTGAGCAGTTCTTC. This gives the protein CASQGQGVGEQFF.

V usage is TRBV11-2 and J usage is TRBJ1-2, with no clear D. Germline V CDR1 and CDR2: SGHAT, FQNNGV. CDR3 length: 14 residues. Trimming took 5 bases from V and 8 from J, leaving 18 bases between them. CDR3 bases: TGTGCCAGCAGCCCCCTCCGGACCCTAAAAGGCTACACCTTC. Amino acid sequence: CASSPLRTLKGYTF.

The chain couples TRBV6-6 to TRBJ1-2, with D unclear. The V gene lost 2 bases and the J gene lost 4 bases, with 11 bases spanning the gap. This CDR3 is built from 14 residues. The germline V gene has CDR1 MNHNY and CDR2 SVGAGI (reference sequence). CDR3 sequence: CASSYESRSYGYTF. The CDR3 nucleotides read TGTGCCAGCAGTTACGAAAGCAGGAGCTATGGCTACACCTTC.

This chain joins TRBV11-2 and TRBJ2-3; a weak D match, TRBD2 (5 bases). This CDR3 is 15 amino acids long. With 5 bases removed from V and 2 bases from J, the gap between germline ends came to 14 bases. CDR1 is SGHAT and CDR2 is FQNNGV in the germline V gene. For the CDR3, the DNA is TGTGCCAGCAGCCGGGCGGGCAGGACCACAGATACGCAGTATTTT. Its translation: CASSRAGRTTDTQYF.

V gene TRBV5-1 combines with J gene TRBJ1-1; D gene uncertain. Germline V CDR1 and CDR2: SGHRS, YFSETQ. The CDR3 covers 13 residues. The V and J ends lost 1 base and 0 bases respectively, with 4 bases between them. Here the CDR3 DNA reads TGCGCCAGCAGCTTGACAGTGAACACTGAAGCTTTCTTT. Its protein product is CASSLTVNTEAFF. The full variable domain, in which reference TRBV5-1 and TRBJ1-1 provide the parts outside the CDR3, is KAGVTQTPRYLIKTRGQQVTLSCSPISGHRSVSWYQQTPGQGLQFLFEYFSETQRNKGNFPGRFSGRQFSNSRSEMNVSTLELGDSALYLCASSLTVNTEAFFGQGTRLTVV.

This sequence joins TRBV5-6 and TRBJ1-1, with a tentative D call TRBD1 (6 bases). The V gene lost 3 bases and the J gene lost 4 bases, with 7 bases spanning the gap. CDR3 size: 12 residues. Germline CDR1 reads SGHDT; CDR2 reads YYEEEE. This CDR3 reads CASSWGATEAFF. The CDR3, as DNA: TGTGCCAGCAGCTGGGGGGCCACTGAAGCTTTCTTT.

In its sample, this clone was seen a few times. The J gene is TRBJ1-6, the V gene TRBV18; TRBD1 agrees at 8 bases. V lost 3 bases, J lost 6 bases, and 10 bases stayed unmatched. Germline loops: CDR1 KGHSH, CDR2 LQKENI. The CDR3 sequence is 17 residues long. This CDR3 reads CASSPLDRGPVNSPLHF. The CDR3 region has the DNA TGTGCCAGCTCACCGCTTGACAGGGGTCCTGTTAATTCACCCCTCCACTTT.

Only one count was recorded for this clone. In DNA form, the CDR3 reads TGTGCCAGCAGTTTTTCGGGACTGATCAATGAGCAGTTCTTC. Translating it yields CASSFSGLINEQFF. V usage is TRBV6-6 and J usage is TRBJ2-1; D possibly corresponds to TRBD2 (6 bases). CDR3 size: 14 residues. Germline V lookup: CDR1 MNHNY, CDR2 SVGAGI (reference sequence). Trimming left V 4 bases short and J 6 bases short, with 13 bases between.